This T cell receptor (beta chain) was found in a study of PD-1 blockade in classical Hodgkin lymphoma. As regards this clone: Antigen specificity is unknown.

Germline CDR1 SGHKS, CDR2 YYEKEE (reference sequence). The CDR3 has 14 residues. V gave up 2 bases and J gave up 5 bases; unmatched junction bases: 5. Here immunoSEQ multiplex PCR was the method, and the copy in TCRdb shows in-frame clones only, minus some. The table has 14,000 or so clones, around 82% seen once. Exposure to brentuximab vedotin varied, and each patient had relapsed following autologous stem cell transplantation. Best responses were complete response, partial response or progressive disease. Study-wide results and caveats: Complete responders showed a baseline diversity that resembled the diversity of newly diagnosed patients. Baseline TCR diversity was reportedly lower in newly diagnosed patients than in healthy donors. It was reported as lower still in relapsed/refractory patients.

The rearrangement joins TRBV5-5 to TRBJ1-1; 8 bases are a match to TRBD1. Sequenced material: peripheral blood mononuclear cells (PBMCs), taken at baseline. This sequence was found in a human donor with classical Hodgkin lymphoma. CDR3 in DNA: TGTGCCAGCAGCTTTACAGGGGGTAGTACTGAAGCTTTCTTT. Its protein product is CASSFTGGSTEAFF.